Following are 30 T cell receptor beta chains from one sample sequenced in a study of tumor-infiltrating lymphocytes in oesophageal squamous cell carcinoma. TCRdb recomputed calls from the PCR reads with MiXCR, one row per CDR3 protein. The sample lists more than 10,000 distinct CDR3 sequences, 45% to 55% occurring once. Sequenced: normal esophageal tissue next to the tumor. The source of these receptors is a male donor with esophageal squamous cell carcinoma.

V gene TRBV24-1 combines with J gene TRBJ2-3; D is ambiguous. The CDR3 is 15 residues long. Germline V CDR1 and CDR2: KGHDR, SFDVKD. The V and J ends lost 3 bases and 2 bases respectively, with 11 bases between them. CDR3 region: CATSDPRTNTDTQYF. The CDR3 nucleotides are TGTGCCACCAGTGATCCTCGGACCAACACAGATACGCAGTATTTT.

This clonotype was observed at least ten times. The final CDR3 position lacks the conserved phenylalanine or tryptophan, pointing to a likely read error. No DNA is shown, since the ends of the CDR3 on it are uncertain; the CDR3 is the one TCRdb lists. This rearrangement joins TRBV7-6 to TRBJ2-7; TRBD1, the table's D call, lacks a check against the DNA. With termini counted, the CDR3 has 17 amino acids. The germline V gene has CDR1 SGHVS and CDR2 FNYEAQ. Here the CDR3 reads CASSNAGGADYGYTFGS.

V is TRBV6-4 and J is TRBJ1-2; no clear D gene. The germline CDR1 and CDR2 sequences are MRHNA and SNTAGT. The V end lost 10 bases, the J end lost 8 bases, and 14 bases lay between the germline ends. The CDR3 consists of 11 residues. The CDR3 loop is CAIQAPGGYTF. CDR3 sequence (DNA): TGTGCCATCCAAGCCCCCGGAGGCTACACCTTC.

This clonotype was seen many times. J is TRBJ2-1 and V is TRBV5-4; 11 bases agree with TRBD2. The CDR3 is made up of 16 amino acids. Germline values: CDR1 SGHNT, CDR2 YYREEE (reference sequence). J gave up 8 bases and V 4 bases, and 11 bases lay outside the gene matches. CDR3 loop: CASSQKLAGALDEQFF. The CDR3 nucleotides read TGTGCCAGCAGCCAAAAACTAGCGGGAGCGTTGGATGAGCAGTTCTTC. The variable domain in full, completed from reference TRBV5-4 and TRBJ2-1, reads ETGVTQSPTHLIKTRGQQVTLRCSSQSGHNTVSWYQQALGQGPQFIFQYYREEENGRGNFPPRFSGLQFPNYSSELNVNALELDDSALYLCASSQKLAGALDEQFFGPGTRLTVL.

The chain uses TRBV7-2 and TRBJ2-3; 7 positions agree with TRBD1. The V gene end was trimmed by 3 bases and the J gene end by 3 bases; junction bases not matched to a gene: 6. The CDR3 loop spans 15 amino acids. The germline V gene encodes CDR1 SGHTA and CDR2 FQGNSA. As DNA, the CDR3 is TGTGCCAGCAGCTTCGATGCAGGGGGTACAGATACGCAGTATTTT. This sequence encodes CASSFDAGGTDTQYF.

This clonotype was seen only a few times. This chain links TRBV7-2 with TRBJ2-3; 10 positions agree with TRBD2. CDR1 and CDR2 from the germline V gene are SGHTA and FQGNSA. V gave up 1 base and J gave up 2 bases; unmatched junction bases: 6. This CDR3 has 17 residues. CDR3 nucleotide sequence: TGTGCCAGCAGCTTAGTAGGGGGACTAGCGTCCACAGATACGCAGTATTTT. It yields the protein CASSLVGGLASTDTQYF.

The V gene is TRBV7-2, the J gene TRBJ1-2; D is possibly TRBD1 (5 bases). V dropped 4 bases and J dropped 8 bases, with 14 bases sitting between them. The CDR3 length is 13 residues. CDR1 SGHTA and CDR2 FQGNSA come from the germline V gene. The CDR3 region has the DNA TGTGCCAGCAGCTGGACAACACAAAGGGGCTACACCTTC. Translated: CASSWTTQRGYTF.

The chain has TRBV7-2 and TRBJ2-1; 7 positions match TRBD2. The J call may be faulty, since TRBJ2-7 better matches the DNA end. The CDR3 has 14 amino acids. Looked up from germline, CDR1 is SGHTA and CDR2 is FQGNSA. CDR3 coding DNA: TGTGCCAGCTCCTTTTATGAGCGGGGCGACGAGCAGTACTTC. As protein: CASSFYERGDEQYF.

In DNA form, the CDR3 reads TGTGCCAGCAGCACGACAGGGAGCACAGATACGCAGTATTTT. Protein sequence: CASSTTGSTDTQYF. This chain uses TRBV7-2 with TRBJ2-3; 7 nucleotides line up with TRBD1. Germline CDR1 and CDR2: SGHTA and FQGNSA. Trimming took 5 bases from V and 0 from J; bases not matched to a gene: 2. The CDR3 has 14 amino acids.

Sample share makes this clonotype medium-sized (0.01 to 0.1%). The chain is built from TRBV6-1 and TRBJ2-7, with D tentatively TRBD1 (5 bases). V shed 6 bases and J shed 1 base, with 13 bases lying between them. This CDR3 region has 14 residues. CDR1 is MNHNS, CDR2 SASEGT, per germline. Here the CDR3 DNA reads TGTGCCAGCAGCTCAACAGGACCATCCTACGAGCAGTACTTC. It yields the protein CASSSTGPSYEQYF.

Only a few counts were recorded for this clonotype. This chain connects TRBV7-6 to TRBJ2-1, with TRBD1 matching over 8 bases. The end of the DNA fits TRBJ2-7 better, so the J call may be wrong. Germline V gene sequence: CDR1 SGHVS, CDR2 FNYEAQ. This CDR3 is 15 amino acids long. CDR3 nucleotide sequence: TGTGCCAGCAGCACCCTAGGACAGGGCACCTACGAGCAGTACTTC. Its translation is CASSTLGQGTYEQYF.

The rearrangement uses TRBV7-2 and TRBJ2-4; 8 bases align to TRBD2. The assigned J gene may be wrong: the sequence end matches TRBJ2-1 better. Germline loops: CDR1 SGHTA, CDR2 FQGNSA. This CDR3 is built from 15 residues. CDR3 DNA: TGTGCCAGCAGCCTGGAGGGACTAGGAGTCAATGAGCAGTTCTTC. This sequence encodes CASSLEGLGVNEQFF.

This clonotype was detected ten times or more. The CDR3 reads CASSLTGTQIYNEQYF. The CDR3 DNA follows: TGTGCCAGCAGCTTAACCGGGACGCAGATCTACAATGAGCAGTACTTC. V and J are TRBV11-2 and TRBJ2-1; D is tentatively TRBD1 or TRBD2 (5 bases each). The DNA end is a closer match to TRBJ2-7, so the J assignment may be wrong. The CDR3 extends over 16 amino acids. Germline lookup yields CDR1 SGHAT and CDR2 FQNNGV.

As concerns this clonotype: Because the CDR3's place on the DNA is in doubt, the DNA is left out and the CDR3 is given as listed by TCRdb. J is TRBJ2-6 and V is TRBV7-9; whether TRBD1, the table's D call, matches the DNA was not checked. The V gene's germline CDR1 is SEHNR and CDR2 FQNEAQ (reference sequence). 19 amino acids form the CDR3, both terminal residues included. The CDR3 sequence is CASSLVGGRRPNLWLHLRF.

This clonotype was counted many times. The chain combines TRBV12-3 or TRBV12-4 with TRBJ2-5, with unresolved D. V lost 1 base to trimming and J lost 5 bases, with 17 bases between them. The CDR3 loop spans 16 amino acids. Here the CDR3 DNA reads TGTGCCAGCAGTTTAGGTCGACTGCCTCTTAGGGAGACCCAGTACTTC. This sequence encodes CASSLGRLPLRETQYF.

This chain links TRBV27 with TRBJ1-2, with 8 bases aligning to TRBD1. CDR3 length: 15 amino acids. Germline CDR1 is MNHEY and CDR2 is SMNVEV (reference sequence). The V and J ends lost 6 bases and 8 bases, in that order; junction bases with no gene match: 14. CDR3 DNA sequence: TGTGCCAGCAGCTTAGGACAGGGAGGGATACGAGGCTACACCTTC. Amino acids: CASSLGQGGIRGYTF.

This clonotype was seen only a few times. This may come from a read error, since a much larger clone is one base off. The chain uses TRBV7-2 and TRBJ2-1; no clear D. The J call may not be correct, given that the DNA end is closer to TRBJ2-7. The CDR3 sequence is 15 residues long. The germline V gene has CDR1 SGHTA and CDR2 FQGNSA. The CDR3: CASSLYSGTYNEQYF. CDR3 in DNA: TGTGCCAGCAGCTTATACTCCGGAACCTACAATGAGCAGTACTTC.

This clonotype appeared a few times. CDR3 region: CASSPRANTGELYF. The CDR3, as DNA: TGTGCCAGCTCACCACGAGCGAACACCGGGGAGCTGTATTTT. The chain uses TRBV18 and TRBJ2-3, with a possible D match to TRBD2 (5 bases). The V end lost 1 base, the J end lost 14 bases, and 19 bases lay between the germline ends. This CDR3 is 14 amino acids long. Germline lookup yields CDR1 KGHSH and CDR2 LQKENI.

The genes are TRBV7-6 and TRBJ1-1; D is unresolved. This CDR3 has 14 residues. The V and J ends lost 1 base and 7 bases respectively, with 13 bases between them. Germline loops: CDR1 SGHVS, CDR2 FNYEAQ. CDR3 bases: TGTGCCAGCAGCTTAGGAACGGGGAACCTTGAAGCTTTCTTT. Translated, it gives CASSLGTGNLEAFF.

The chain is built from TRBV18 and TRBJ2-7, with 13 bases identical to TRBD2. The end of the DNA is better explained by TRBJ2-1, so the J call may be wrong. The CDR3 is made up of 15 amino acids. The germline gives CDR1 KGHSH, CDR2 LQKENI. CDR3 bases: TGTGCCAGCTCAAAGGGACTAGCGGGATACAATGAGCAGTTCTTC. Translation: CASSKGLAGYNEQFF.

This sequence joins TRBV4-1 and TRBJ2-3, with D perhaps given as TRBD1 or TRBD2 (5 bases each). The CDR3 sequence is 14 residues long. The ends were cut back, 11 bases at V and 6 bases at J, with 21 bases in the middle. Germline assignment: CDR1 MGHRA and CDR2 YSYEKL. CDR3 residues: CAGSTGQGGDTQYF. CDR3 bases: TGCGCCGGGAGTACTGGGCAGGGTGGTGATACGCAGTATTTT.

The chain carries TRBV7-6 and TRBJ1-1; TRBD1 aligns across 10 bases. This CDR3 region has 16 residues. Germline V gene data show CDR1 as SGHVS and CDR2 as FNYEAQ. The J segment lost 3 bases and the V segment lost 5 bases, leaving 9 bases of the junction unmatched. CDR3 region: CASSPGTGEKYTEAFF. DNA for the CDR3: TGTGCCAGCAGCCCCGGGACAGGGGAAAAGTACACTGAAGCTTTCTTT.

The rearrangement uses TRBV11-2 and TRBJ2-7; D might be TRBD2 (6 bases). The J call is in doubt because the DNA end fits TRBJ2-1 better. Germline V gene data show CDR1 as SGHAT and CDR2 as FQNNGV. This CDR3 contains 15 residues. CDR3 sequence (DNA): TGTGCCAGCAGCTTAACCAGCGGGTCTTACAATGAGCAGTTCTTC. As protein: CASSLTSGSYNEQFF.

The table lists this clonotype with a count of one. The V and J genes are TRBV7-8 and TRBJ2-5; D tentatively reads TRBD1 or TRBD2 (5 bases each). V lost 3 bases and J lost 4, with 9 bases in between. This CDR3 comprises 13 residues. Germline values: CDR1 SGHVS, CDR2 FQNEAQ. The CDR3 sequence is CASSFGTVETQYF. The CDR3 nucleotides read TGTGCCAGCAGCTTCGGGACGGTAGAGACCCAGTACTTC. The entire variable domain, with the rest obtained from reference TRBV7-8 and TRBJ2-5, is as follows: GAGVSQSPRYKVAKRGQDVALRCDPISGHVSLFWYQQALGQGPEFLTYFQNEAQLDKSGLPSDRFFAERPEGSVSTLKIQRTQQEDSAVYLCASSFGTVETQYFGPGTRLLVL.

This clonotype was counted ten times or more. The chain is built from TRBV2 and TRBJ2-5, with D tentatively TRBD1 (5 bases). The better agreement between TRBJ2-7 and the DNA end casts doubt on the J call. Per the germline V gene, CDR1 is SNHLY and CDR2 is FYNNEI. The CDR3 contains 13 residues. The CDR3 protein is CASNQGWPYEQYF. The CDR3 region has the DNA TGTGCCAGCAACCAGGGATGGCCCTACGAGCAGTACTTC.

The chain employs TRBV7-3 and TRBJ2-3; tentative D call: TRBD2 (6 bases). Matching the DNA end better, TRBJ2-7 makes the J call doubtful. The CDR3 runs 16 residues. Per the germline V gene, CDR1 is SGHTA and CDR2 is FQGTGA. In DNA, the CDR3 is TGTGCCAGCAGCTTAATTGGCCTAGCGCACTACAATGAGCAGTACTTC. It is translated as CASSLIGLAHYNEQYF.

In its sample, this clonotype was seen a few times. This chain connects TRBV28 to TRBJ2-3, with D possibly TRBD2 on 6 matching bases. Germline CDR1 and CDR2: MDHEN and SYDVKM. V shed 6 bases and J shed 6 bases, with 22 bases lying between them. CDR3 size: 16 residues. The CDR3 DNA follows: TGTGCCAGCAGCCAAACACGGCGGGGCCTGTCGGATACGCAGTATTTT. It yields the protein CASSQTRRGLSDTQYF. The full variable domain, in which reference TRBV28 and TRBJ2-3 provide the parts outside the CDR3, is DVKVTQSSRYLVKRTGEKVFLECVQDMDHENMFWYRQDPGLGLRLIYFSYDVKMKEKGDIPEGYSVSREKKERFSLILESASTNQTSMYLCASSQTRRGLSDTQYFGPGTRLTVL.

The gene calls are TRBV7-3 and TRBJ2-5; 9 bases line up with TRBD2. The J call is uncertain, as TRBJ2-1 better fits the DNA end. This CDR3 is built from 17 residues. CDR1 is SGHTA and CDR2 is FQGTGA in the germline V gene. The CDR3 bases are TGTGCCAGCAGCTTAGCGGGGGGGCCTATTTCCTACAATGAGCAGTTCTTC. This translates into CASSLAGGPISYNEQFF.

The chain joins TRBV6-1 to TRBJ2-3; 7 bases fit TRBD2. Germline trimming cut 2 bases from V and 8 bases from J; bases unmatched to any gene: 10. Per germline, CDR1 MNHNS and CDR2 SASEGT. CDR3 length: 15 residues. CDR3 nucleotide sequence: TGTGCCAGCAGTGAAAGCGGGACCCTCCACGGTACGCAGTATTTT. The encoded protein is CASSESGTLHGTQYF.

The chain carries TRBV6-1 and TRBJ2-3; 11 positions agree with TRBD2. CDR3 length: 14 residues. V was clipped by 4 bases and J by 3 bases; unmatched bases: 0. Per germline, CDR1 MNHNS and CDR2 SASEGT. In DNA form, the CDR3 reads TGTGCCAGCAGTGGACTAGCGGGAACAGATACGCAGTATTTT. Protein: CASSGLAGTDTQYF.